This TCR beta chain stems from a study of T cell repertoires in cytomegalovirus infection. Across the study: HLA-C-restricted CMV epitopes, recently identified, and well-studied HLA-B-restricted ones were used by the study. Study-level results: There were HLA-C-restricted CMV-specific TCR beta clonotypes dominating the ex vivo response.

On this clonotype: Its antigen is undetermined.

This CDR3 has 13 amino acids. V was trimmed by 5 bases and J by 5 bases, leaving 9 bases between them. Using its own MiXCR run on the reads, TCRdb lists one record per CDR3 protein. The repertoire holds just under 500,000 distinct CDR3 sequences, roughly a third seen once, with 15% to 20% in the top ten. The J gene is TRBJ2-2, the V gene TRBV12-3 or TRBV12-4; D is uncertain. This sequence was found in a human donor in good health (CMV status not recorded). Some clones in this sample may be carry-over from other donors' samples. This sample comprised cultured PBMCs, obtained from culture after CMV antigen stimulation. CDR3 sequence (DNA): TGTGCCAGCAGTATACAAAGGACCGGGGAGCTGTTTTTT. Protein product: CASSIQRTGELFF.